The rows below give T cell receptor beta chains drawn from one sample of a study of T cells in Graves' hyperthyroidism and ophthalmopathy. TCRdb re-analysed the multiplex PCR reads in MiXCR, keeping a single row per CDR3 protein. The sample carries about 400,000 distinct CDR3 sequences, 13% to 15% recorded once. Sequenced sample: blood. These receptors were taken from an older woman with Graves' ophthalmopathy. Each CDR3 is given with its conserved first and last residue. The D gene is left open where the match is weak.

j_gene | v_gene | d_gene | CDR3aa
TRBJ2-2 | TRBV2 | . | CASRRTGSGELFF
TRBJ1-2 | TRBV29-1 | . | CSVSVGNYGYTF
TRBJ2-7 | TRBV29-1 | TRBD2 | CSVAGLAGGYEQYF
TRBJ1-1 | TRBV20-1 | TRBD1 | CSALTGRDTEAFF
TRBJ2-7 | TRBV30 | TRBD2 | CAWSVFYPSGRAGYEQYF
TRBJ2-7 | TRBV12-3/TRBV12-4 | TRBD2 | CASSIGTTYEQYF
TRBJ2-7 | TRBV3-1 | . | CASSHGGLYEQYF
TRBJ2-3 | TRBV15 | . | CATSLPPRTDTQYF
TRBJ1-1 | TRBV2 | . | CASSPGRMNTEAFF
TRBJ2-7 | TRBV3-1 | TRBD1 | CASSQARGTGVGEQYF
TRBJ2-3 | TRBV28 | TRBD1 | CASTTGTGHLGTQYF
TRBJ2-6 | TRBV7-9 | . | CASSPPGPRSGANVLTF
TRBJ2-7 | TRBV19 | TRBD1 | CASSGRQGPFGEQYF
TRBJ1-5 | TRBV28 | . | CASSPTLLNQPQHF
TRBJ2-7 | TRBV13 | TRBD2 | CASSSESSGRVYEQYF
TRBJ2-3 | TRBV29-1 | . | CSAGTYTDTQYF
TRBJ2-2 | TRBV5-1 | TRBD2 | CASSWGGSESTGELFF
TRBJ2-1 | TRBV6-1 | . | CASSDARHMDEQFF
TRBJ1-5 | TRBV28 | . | CASSQRGLHNQPQHF
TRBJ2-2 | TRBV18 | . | CASHRNAGTGELFF
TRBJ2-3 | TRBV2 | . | CASSRAPDTQYF
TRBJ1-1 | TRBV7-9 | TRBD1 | CASSFTGTGGKPEAFF